Here is one TCR beta chain with its context. The sample belongs to a study of blood T cell repertoires in COVID-19. Overall study: Sample material is recorded as cDNA or gDNA derived from T cells, B-cell-depleted T cells, or PBMCs.

Authors' analysis steps: Reference gene primer amplification gave estimated nucleated cell counts. This table comes from immunoSEQ multiplex PCR, and its TCRdb copy is limited to in-frame clones, with some not included. V and J calls and clone size are those listed in that table; D and trimming were worked out from the DNA. The table lists 110,000 to 150,000 clones, 70% to 85% of them singletons. The sequenced material came from peripheral blood. This clonotype was obtained from a man aged 55 to 70 with active or convalescent COVID-19.

The CDR3 bases are TGTGCCAGCTCACCACGGGCACACCCACAAGAGACCCAGTACTTC. Amino acids: CASSPRAHPQETQYF. This sequence joins TRBV18 and TRBJ2-5; the D is unclear. This CDR3 spans 15 amino acids. Germline CDR1 KGHSH, CDR2 LQKENI. V lost 1 base, J lost 2 bases, and 11 bases lay in between.